The entry below describes one T cell receptor beta chain. The length of the CDR3 is 15 residues. Per germline, CDR1 SEHNR and CDR2 FQNEAQ (reference sequence). The V gene end was trimmed by 1 base and the J gene end by 6 bases; junction bases not matched to a gene: 9. This specimen belongs to a study of blood T cell repertoires in COVID-19. Background on the study: T cells, B-cell-depleted T cells, or PBMCs supplied cDNA or gDNA.

TCRdb keeps only in-frame clones here, not all; method: immunoSEQ multiplex PCR. The sample holds under 70,000 clones; 80% are singletons and the top ten take 8.5% to 10%. Sequenced: peripheral blood. The sequence derives from a human donor in a cohort sampled during active COVID-19. J is TRBJ2-7 and V is TRBV7-9; TRBD2 aligns across 7 bases. CDR3 nucleotide sequence: TGTGCCAGCAGCTTAGTAGGCGGACTAGTGGGCGAGCAGTACTTC. Residues: CASSLVGGLVGEQYF. Full variable domain (rest looked up from reference TRBV7-9 and TRBJ2-7): DTGVSQNPRHKITKRGQNVTFRCDPISEHNRLYWYRQTLGQGPEFLTYFQNEAQLEKSRLLSDRFSAERPKGSFSTLEIQRTEQGDSAMYLCASSLVGGLVGEQYFGPGTRLTVT.